The entry that follows covers one T cell receptor beta chain sequence. What it recognizes is unknown. Some clones are missing from TCRdb's copy, which holds only in-frame ones; the method was immunoSEQ multiplex PCR. The table includes about 160,000 clones, roughly 77% detected once. This sample is drawn from a study of cytotoxic CD8 clonotypes in ibrutinib-treated CLL. Across the whole study: After a median roughly a year on treatment (6 to 36), response samples were drawn.

Germline V lookup: CDR1 SGHNT, CDR2 YYREEE (reference sequence). V lost 0 bases, J lost 6 bases, and 9 bases lay in between. This CDR3 contains 13 residues. The study, taken as a whole, reports: Whereas clonality rose at ibrutinib response, it declined toward baseline at progression.

The origin of this receptor is a human donor with chronic lymphocytic leukemia. Sequenced here: PBMCs, sampled after 12 months of ibrutinib treatment. V gene TRBV5-4 combines with J gene TRBJ1-1; D might be TRBD1 (5 bases). The CDR3 sequence is CASSLATGPEAFF. CDR3 sequence (DNA): TGTGCCAGCAGCTTGGCAACGGGGCCTGAAGCTTTCTTT.